The 32 T cell receptor beta chains in this list originate from one sample, sequenced in a study of human CD4 T cells and Enterobacteriaceae. Sorting took every CD4+ cell except CD45RA+CCR7+CD95- naive cells, reaching over 98% purity. Clones were sequenced by immunoSEQ multiplex PCR, and TCRdb holds only the in-frame ones, with some missing. This table holds some 26,000 clones, approximately 78% found once. The material sequenced was memory CD4+ T cells from blood. The origin of the receptors is a human donor in good health.

V and J are TRBV25-1 and TRBJ2-1; perhaps TRBD2 as D (6 bases). The CDR3 covers 17 residues. Trimming removed 6 bases from V and 3 bases from J, with 21 bases in between. Germline CDR1 is MGHDK and CDR2 is SYGVNS. CDR3 coding DNA: TGTGCCAGCAGCCCCAACTCCGGGGGTACTTTCTACAATGAGCAGTTCTTC. It is translated as CASSPNSGGTFYNEQFF.

The rearrangement uses TRBV11-2 and TRBJ1-2; 7 nucleotides agree with TRBD1. The CDR3 is made up of 17 amino acids. With V trimmed by 5 bases and J by 8 bases, 20 bases remained unmatched. Germline loops: CDR1 SGHAT, CDR2 FQNNGV. Here the CDR3 DNA reads TGTGCCAGCAGCCCCCGAGAGGGGGCCATAGGACCACTAGGCTACACCTTC. Its translation: CASSPREGAIGPLGYTF.

This clone has a single count. The chain has TRBV9 and TRBJ2-7, with 10 bases that match TRBD1. The CDR3 spans 14 residues. The germline V gene encodes CDR1 SGDLS and CDR2 YYNGEE. J gave up 5 bases and V 4 bases, and 6 bases lay outside the gene matches. This CDR3 reads CASSPHGQGDEQYF. CDR3 DNA sequence: TGTGCCAGCAGCCCCCACGGACAGGGGGACGAGCAGTACTTC.

The V gene is TRBV19, the J gene TRBJ1-2, with D unresolved. The CDR3 runs 16 residues. Trimming stripped 2 bases from V and 3 bases from J, with 16 bases between. Germline V gene lookup returns CDR1 LNHDA and CDR2 SQIVND (reference sequence). The CDR3 bases are TGTGCCAGTAGTATACCCCGTCCGGGTCGGGACTATGGCTACACCTTC. Encoded protein: CASSIPRPGRDYGYTF. Looking up the rest from reference TRBV19 and TRBJ1-2 gives the full variable domain: DGGITQSPKYLFRKEGQNVTLSCEQNLNHDAMYWYRQDPGQGLRLIYYSQIVNDFQKGDIAEGYSVSREKKESFPLTVTSAQKNPTAFYLCASSIPRPGRDYGYTFGSGTRLTVV.

This chain links TRBV18 with TRBJ1-4; TRBD1 matches at 7 bases. The CDR3 has 16 amino acids. Germline V gene lookup returns CDR1 KGHSH and CDR2 LQKENI. The junction had 9 bases not matched to a gene; V was cut back by 3 bases and J by 5 bases. Here the CDR3 reads CASSPEMAGGNEKLFF. The DNA of the CDR3 is TGTGCCAGCTCACCCGAGATGGCAGGGGGGAATGAAAAACTGTTTTTT.

The chain has TRBV6-5 and TRBJ1-6, with a weak D call TRBD1 (6 bases). Trimming shortened V by 5 bases and J by 6 bases, and 11 bases separated the two germline ends. Germline assignment: CDR1 MNHEY and CDR2 SVGAGI. The CDR3 is 14 residues long. The CDR3 DNA reads TGTGCCAGCAGTCCACAGGGTGGTAATTCACCCCTCCACTTT. Protein product: CASSPQGGNSPLHF.

The chain employs TRBV7-8 and TRBJ1-6, with 7 nucleotides matching TRBD1. Germline V gene sequence: CDR1 SGHVS, CDR2 FQNEAQ. The V gene end was trimmed by 5 bases and the J gene end by 6 bases; junction bases not matched to a gene: 4. This CDR3 is built from 14 residues. The CDR3 DNA is TGTGCCAGCAGCAATGACAGGGCTAATTCACCCCTCCACTTT. Residues: CASSNDRANSPLHF. Complete variable domain (other parts from reference TRBV7-8 and TRBJ1-6): GAGVSQSPRYKVAKRGQDVALRCDPISGHVSLFWYQQALGQGPEFLTYFQNEAQLDKSGLPSDRFFAERPEGSVSTLKIQRTQQEDSAVYLCASSNDRANSPLHFGNGTRLTVT.

The chain couples TRBV5-6 to TRBJ2-5; TRBD1 matches 7 bases. Per the germline V gene, CDR1 is SGHDT and CDR2 is YYEEEE. This CDR3 is built from 16 residues. V trimming: 4 bases; J trimming: 4 bases; junction bases outside the gene matches: 13. CDR3 in amino acids: CASSLRDSRLRETQYF. CDR3 coding DNA: TGTGCCAGCAGCCTCCGGGACAGCCGTCTCCGAGAGACCCAGTACTTC.

The chain carries TRBV7-2 and TRBJ2-6; TRBD1 might be the D (6 bases). Germline V CDR1 and CDR2: SGHTA, FQGNSA. The CDR3 length is 17 residues. V dropped 3 bases and J dropped 0 bases, with 12 bases sitting between them. In DNA, the CDR3 is TGTGCCAGCAGCTTGGGACAAGGGGCCTCTGGGGCCAACGTCCTGACTTTC. Translated, it gives CASSLGQGASGANVLTF.

This clone was counted once. The chain combines TRBV4-2 with TRBJ1-6; 10 bases match TRBD1. The CDR3 has 17 residues. V lost 3 bases, J lost 4 bases, and 6 bases stayed unmatched. Germline CDR1 reads LGHNA; CDR2 reads YNFKEQ. CDR3 DNA sequence: TGTGCCAGCAGCCACGGACGGGGACAGGGGTATAATTCACCCCTCCACTTT. Protein product: CASSHGRGQGYNSPLHF.

J is TRBJ2-3 and V is TRBV5-1; D perhaps matches TRBD2 (7 bases). The V and J ends lost 0 bases and 3 bases respectively, with 11 bases between them. There are 15 residues in the CDR3. Germline CDR1 is SGHRS and CDR2 is YFSETQ. CDR3 nucleotide sequence: TGCGCCAGCAGCTTGGCCGGGGGGCCGACAGATACGCAGTATTTT. Its protein is CASSLAGGPTDTQYF.

The chain has TRBV5-6 and TRBJ1-1; 9 positions match TRBD1. The CDR3 covers 14 residues. The germline gives CDR1 SGHDT, CDR2 YYEEEE. V was pared by 5 bases and J by 3 bases, with 5 bases of the junction left unmatched. Here the CDR3 DNA reads TGTGCCAGCAGTTGGGGACAGGGCTACACTGAAGCTTTCTTT. Translating gives CASSWGQGYTEAFF.

V and J are TRBV4-2 and TRBJ1-5; D remains ambiguous. The CDR3 sequence is 14 residues long. V shed 0 bases and J shed 7 bases, with 10 bases lying between them. The germline gives CDR1 LGHNA, CDR2 YNFKEQ. Written as DNA, the CDR3 is TGTGCCAGCAGCCAAGATGTAGTGCGGCAGCCCCAGCATTTT. It is translated as CASSQDVVRQPQHF.

CDR3 coding DNA: TGTGCCAGCAGCCAACTAGCGAAAGAGACCCAGTACTTC. Residues: CASSQLAKETQYF. The rearrangement joins TRBV7-2 to TRBJ2-5, with 7 bases matching TRBD2. With 5 bases clipped from V and 3 bases from J, the junction kept 3 bases outside the gene matches. The CDR3 consists of 13 residues. Germline loops: CDR1 SGHTA, CDR2 FQGNSA.

The chain links TRBV7-8 to TRBJ2-3, with 11 bases aligning to TRBD2. There are 15 residues in the CDR3. Unmatched junction bases numbered 2, after V lost 5 bases and J lost 1 base. Germline CDR1 SGHVS, CDR2 FQNEAQ. The CDR3 DNA reads TGTGCCAGCAGCAAACTAGCGGGGGGCACAGATACGCAGTATTTT. Protein sequence: CASSKLAGGTDTQYF.

This chain links TRBV28 with TRBJ1-4; possibly TRBD1 for D (5 bases). The CDR3 length is 13 residues. Germline-derived CDR1 and CDR2 are MDHEN and SYDVKM. Trimming shortened V by 3 bases and J by 12 bases, and 14 bases separated the two germline ends. CDR3 sequence reads: CASSFPIRGQLFF. CDR3 nucleotides: TGTGCCAGCAGTTTCCCCATCCGGGGCCAACTGTTTTTT. Full variable domain (missing parts from reference TRBV28 and TRBJ1-4): DVKVTQSSRYLVKRTGEKVFLECVQDMDHENMFWYRQDPGLGLRLIYFSYDVKMKEKGDIPEGYSVSREKKERFSLILESASTNQTSMYLCASSFPIRGQLFFGSGTQLSVL.

The chain uses TRBV11-3 and TRBJ1-1, with a tentative D call TRBD1 (5 bases). V was shortened by 0 bases and J by 1 base, with 12 bases between the two germline ends. This CDR3 is 16 amino acids long. Germline CDR1 reads SGHNT; CDR2 reads YENEEA. In DNA, the CDR3 is TGTGCCAGCAGCTTAGATCAAGCAGGGAGGAACACTGAAGCTTTCTTT. Translated: CASSLDQAGRNTEAFF. Supplemented by reference TRBV11-3 and TRBJ1-1, the full variable domain reads EAGVVQSPRYKIIEKKQPVAFWCNPISGHNTLYWYLQNLGQGPELLIRYENEEAVDDSQLPKDRFSAERLKGVDSTLKIQPAELGDSAVYLCASSLDQAGRNTEAFFGQGTRLTVV.

V and J are TRBV7-6 and TRBJ2-4, with 8 bases fitting TRBD1. The junction had 10 bases not matched to a gene; V was cut back by 1 base and J by 8 bases. The CDR3 length is 16 residues. The germline V gene encodes CDR1 SGHVS and CDR2 FNYEAQ. The CDR3 reads CASSLVPGTGGDIQYF. CDR3 nucleotide sequence: TGTGCCAGCAGCTTAGTCCCCGGGACAGGAGGGGACATTCAGTACTTC.

J is TRBJ1-1 and V is TRBV18; 9 nucleotides agree with TRBD1. The CDR3 contains 17 residues. V lost 6 bases to trimming and J lost 0 bases; unmatched junction nucleotides: 11. CDR1 and CDR2 from the germline V gene are KGHSH and LQKENI. In DNA form, the CDR3 reads TGTGCCAGCTCCCTCTCCGGGACAGGGAGCATGAACACTGAAGCTTTCTTT. It specifies CASSLSGTGSMNTEAFF.

The chain links TRBV18 to TRBJ1-1; D is possibly TRBD1 (5 bases). This CDR3 region has 14 residues. V shed 5 bases and J shed 2 bases, with 12 bases lying between them. Per germline, CDR1 KGHSH and CDR2 LQKENI. CDR3 sequence (DNA): TGTGCCAGCTCAGCTGGGACGGTTAACACTGAAGCTTTCTTT. Residues: CASSAGTVNTEAFF. Complete variable domain (other parts from reference TRBV18 and TRBJ1-1): NAGVMQNPRHLVRRRGQEARLRCSPMKGHSHVYWYRQLPEEGLKFMVYLQKENIIDESGMPKERFSAEFPKEGPSILRIQQVVRGDSAAYFCASSAGTVNTEAFFGQGTRLTVV.

V and J are TRBV28 and TRBJ1-5; the D is unclear. The CDR3 has 15 amino acids. V shed 5 bases and J shed 3 bases, with 14 bases lying between them. Germline V gene data show CDR1 as MDHEN and CDR2 as SYDVKM. The CDR3 DNA sequence: TGTGCCAGCAGTCCCCCCGGGCCCAACAATCAGCCCCAGCATTTT. Translation gives CASSPPGPNNQPQHF. Complete variable domain (other parts from reference TRBV28 and TRBJ1-5): DVKVTQSSRYLVKRTGEKVFLECVQDMDHENMFWYRQDPGLGLRLIYFSYDVKMKEKGDIPEGYSVSREKKERFSLILESASTNQTSMYLCASSPPGPNNQPQHFGDGTRLSIL.

This chain joins TRBV11-3 and TRBJ2-2, with D possibly matching TRBD1 (5 bases). The CDR3 is made up of 15 amino acids. Germline values: CDR1 SGHNT, CDR2 YENEEA. Between the trimmed V and J ends, which lost 1 base and 7 bases, there was a span of 13 bases. CDR3: CASSLGVRVNGELFF. CDR3 sequence (DNA): TGTGCCAGCAGCTTAGGTGTCAGGGTGAACGGGGAGCTGTTTTTT.

V gene TRBV28 combines with J gene TRBJ1-2; TRBD1 is a possible D gene (5 bases). The V end lost 7 bases, the J end lost 4 bases, and 19 bases lay between the germline ends. The V gene's germline CDR1 is MDHEN and CDR2 SYDVKM. This CDR3 spans 15 amino acids. The CDR3 DNA follows: TGTGCCAGCATCTCAGGAGGGGATGCGGGCTATGGCTACACCTTC. Amino acids: CASISGGDAGYGYTF.

This rearrangement joins TRBV6-6 to TRBJ2-3; 8 bases align to TRBD2. Germline-derived CDR1 and CDR2 are MNHNY and SVGAGI (reference sequence). The CDR3 has 14 amino acids. Losses at the gene ends were 7 bases for V and 3 bases for J; bases not matched to a gene: 6. The DNA for the CDR3 is TGTGCCAGCAACGCGGGAGGACCGACAGATACGCAGTATTTT. This gives the protein CASNAGGPTDTQYF.

The chain carries TRBV28 and TRBJ2-7, with 11 positions matching TRBD2. The germline gives CDR1 MDHEN, CDR2 SYDVKM. The CDR3 sequence is 10 residues long. CDR3 sequence (DNA): TGTGTAGCGGGAGGGAACGAGCAGTACTTC. It yields the protein CVAGGNEQYF. Drawing the rest from reference TRBV28 and TRBJ2-7, the complete variable domain is DVKVTQSSRYLVKRTGEKVFLECVQDMDHENMFWYRQDPGLGLRLIYFSYDVKMKEKGDIPEGYSVSREKKERFSLILESASTNQTSMYLCVAGGNEQYFGPGTRLTVT.

The chain uses TRBV19 and TRBJ1-2; no clear D. Trimming removed 10 bases at V and 1 base at J, with 7 bases between. This CDR3 has 11 residues. Germline V CDR1 and CDR2: LNHDA, SQIVND (reference sequence). The CDR3 region is CATTYNYGYTF. The CDR3 nucleotides are TGTGCCACGACCTATAACTATGGCTACACCTTC.

This chain uses TRBV19 with TRBJ2-2, with D uncertain. Germline V gives CDR1 LNHDA, CDR2 SQIVND (reference sequence). This CDR3 region has 15 residues. Between the trimmed V and J ends, which lost 5 bases and 1 base, there was a span of 11 bases. DNA for the CDR3: TGTGCCAGTAGTCCCCAGACGGTGAACACCGGGGAGCTGTTTTTT. It yields the protein CASSPQTVNTGELFF.

The chain has TRBV30 and TRBJ2-2; D might be TRBD2 (6 bases). The CDR3 is 13 amino acids. Per the germline V gene, CDR1 is GTSNPN and CDR2 is SVGIG (reference sequence). V lost 2 bases, J lost 7 bases, and 11 bases lay in between. This CDR3 is CAWSRDSDGELFF. The CDR3, as DNA: TGTGCCTGGAGTCGGGACTCAGACGGGGAGCTGTTTTTT.

The genes are TRBV5-1 and TRBJ1-1; D is uncertain. The CDR3 is 12 residues long. The V and J ends lost 1 base and 7 bases respectively, with 8 bases between them. Germline loops: CDR1 SGHRS, CDR2 YFSETQ. CDR3 protein: CASSLYGVEAFF. CDR3 nucleotide sequence: TGCGCCAGCAGCTTGTATGGGGTTGAAGCTTTCTTT.

The V call is TRBV11-3, the J call TRBJ2-5; 8 bases align to TRBD2. V was pared by 3 bases and J by 5 bases, with 14 bases of the junction left unmatched. This CDR3 spans 17 amino acids. Germline assignment: CDR1 SGHNT and CDR2 YENEEA. The CDR3 spells CASSFPPGLAGRETQYF. Here the CDR3 DNA reads TGTGCCAGCAGCTTCCCCCCGGGGCTAGCGGGCAGGGAGACCCAGTACTTC.

The J gene is TRBJ1-2, the V gene TRBV7-9; tentatively, D is TRBD1 (6 bases). The CDR3 has 18 residues. The ends were cut back, 4 bases at V and 5 bases at J, with 26 bases in the middle. Germline CDR1 reads SEHNR; CDR2 reads FQNEAQ (reference sequence). CDR3 region: CASSSTGGRESSIYGYTF. The DNA for the CDR3 is TGTGCCAGCAGCTCAACGGGGGGCAGGGAAAGTTCAATTTATGGCTACACCTTC.

This clone was seen only once. V usage is TRBV30 and J usage is TRBJ1-1; D is possibly TRBD1 (5 bases). Germline-derived CDR1 and CDR2 are GTSNPN and SVGIG (reference sequence). The CDR3 runs 13 residues. With 4 bases removed from V and 4 bases from J, the gap between germline ends came to 13 bases. The CDR3 reads CAWKWDGRTEAFF. CDR3 nucleotides: TGTGCCTGGAAATGGGACGGGCGCACTGAAGCTTTCTTT.